This T cell receptor beta chain was retrieved from a study of CD8 T cells in ankylosing spondylitis. TCRdb reprocessed the 5' RACE reads with MiXCR, giving one entry per CDR3 protein. The table has a few hundred thousand distinct CDR3 sequences, approximately 11% seen once. CDR3 length: 14 amino acids. Per germline, CDR1 MDHEN and CDR2 SYDVKM. V was shortened by 3 bases and J by 7 bases, with 15 bases between the two germline ends. This clonotype has a count of ten or more. Its antigen is not identified. Findings and limits, study-wide: One TCR beta motif, made up of roughly 8 highly homologous variants, appeared characteristic of ankylosing spondylitis blood.

This chain connects TRBV28 to TRBJ1-2; D is undetermined. This TCR came from a male donor with ankylosing spondylitis or in good health (not recorded which). The sample was blood, either unsorted or a sorted T cell fraction (not recorded which). Here the CDR3 DNA reads TGTGCCAGCAGTTTGCAACCCTGGGTGGGTGGCTACACCTTC. Translation: CASSLQPWVGGYTF.